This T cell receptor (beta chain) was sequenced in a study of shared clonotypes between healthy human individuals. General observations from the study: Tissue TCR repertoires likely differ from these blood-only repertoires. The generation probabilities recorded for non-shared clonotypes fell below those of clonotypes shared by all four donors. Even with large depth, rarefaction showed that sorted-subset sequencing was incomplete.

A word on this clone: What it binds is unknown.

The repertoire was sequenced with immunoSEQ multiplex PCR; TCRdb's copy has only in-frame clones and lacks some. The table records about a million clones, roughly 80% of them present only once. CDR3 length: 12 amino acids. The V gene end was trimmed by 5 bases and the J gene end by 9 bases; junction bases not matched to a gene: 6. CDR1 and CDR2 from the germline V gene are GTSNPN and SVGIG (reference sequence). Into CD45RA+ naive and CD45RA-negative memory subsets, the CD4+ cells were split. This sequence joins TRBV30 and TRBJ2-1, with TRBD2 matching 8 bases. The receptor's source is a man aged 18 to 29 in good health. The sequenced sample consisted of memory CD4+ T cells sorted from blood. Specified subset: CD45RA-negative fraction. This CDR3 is CAWGGRPGEQFF. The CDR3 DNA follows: TGTGCCTGGGGCGGGAGGCCCGGTGAGCAGTTCTTC.